This TCR beta chain was retrieved from a study of blood T cell repertoires in COVID-19. Study summary: T cells, B-cell-depleted T cells, or PBMCs provided the cDNA or gDNA that served as material.

As processed by the authors: Amplifying reference gene primers gave estimates of nucleated cell counts. TCRdb's table, derived via immunoSEQ multiplex PCR, lists solely in-frame clones and lacks some. That table gives V, J and clone size, and the DNA gave D and trimming. The sample lists about 190,000 clones, about 88% occurring once. The CDR3 spans 12 residues. Trimming took off 3 bases at V and 5 bases at J, with 8 bases between the two ends. The germline gives CDR1 SGHDT, CDR2 YYEEEE. Sequenced input: peripheral blood. J is TRBJ2-5 and V is TRBV5-6; D possibly corresponds to TRBD1 (5 bases). This receptor was obtained from a human donor in a cohort sampled during active COVID-19. CDR3 amino acids: CASSWQGETQYF. The CDR3 DNA follows: TGTGCCAGCAGCTGGCAGGGCGAGACCCAGTACTTC.